The 18 T cell receptor beta chains in this list originate from one sample, sequenced in a study of T cell changes during pregnancy in multiple sclerosis. Clones were sequenced by immunoSEQ multiplex PCR, and TCRdb holds only the in-frame ones, with some missing. The sample consists of around 80,000 clones, approximately 90% of them appearing once. The source material was peripheral blood, sampled before pregnancy. The source is a female donor with multiple sclerosis, enrolled in a pregnancy study.

This sequence joins TRBV7-6 and TRBJ2-1, with 12 nucleotides matching TRBD2. Per the germline V gene, CDR1 is SGHVS and CDR2 is FNYEAQ. The CDR3 totals 16 residues. V was clipped by 1 base and J by 4 bases; unmatched bases: 2. The CDR3 DNA reads as TGTGCCAGCAGCTTAGAGCTAGCGGGAGGGTACAATGAGCAGTTCTTC. Protein: CASSLELAGGYNEQFF. Full variable domain (outside the CDR3, taken from reference TRBV7-6 and TRBJ2-1): GAGVSQSPRYKVTKRGQDVALRCDPISGHVSLYWYRQALGQGPEFLTYFNYEAQQDKSGLPNDRFSAERPEGSISTLTIQRTEQRDSAMYRCASSLELAGGYNEQFFGPGTRLTVL.

The chain joins TRBV27 to TRBJ1-2, with 9 nucleotides matching TRBD1. Germline values: CDR1 MNHEY, CDR2 SMNVEV (reference sequence). V lost 5 bases and J lost 8; bases outside the gene matches: 3. This CDR3 has 12 residues. The CDR3 loop is CASSPTGGGYTF. In DNA, the CDR3 is TGTGCCAGCAGTCCCACAGGGGGCGGCTACACCTTC.

The chain combines TRBV15 with TRBJ2-7; 7 bases match TRBD2. Germline V gene data show CDR1 as LNHNV and CDR2 as YYDKDF (reference sequence). The CDR3 contains 15 residues. After removal of 3 bases from V and 4 bases from J, the junction contained 9 bases not matched to a gene. CDR3 region: CATSSERDFAYEQYF. CDR3 coding DNA: TGTGCCACCAGCAGCGAGCGGGACTTTGCGTACGAGCAGTACTTC.

This chain links TRBV11-1 with TRBJ2-3; unclear D gene. Germline assignment: CDR1 SGHAT and CDR2 FQDESV (reference sequence). V was shortened by 3 bases and J by 2 bases, with 3 bases between the two germline ends. The CDR3 is 12 amino acids. The CDR3 nucleotides read TGTGCCAGCAGCTTTCTCACAGATACGCAGTATTTT. Residues: CASSFLTDTQYF. The full variable domain, with the rest looked up from reference TRBV11-1 and TRBJ2-3, is EAEVAQSPRYKITEKSQAVAFWCDPISGHATLYWYRQILGQGPELLVQFQDESVVDDSQLPKDRFSAERLKGVDSTLKIQPAELGDSAMYLCASSFLTDTQYFGPGTRLTVL.

This clone was observed a single time. This chain joins TRBV5-6 and TRBJ2-7; 7 nucleotides match TRBD1. Germline CDR1 is SGHDT and CDR2 is YYEEEE. After removal of 10 bases from V and 3 bases from J, the junction contained 13 bases not matched to a gene. The CDR3 is 14 amino acids. The CDR3 region is CAGEEQGYYYEQYF. CDR3 DNA: TGTGCCGGAGAAGAACAGGGGTATTACTACGAGCAGTACTTC.

The chain uses TRBV19 and TRBJ2-7; a weak D match, TRBD2 (6 bases). Between the trimmed V and J ends, which lost 3 bases and 0 bases, there was a span of 9 bases. The germline V gene encodes CDR1 LNHDA and CDR2 SQIVND (reference sequence). The CDR3 runs to 14 residues. The CDR3 DNA reads as TGTGCCAGTAGTATGGGAGGAAACTCCTACGAGCAGTACTTC. It codes for CASSMGGNSYEQYF.

The V and J genes are TRBV6-6 and TRBJ2-1, with no clear D. The CDR3 totals 14 residues. V was clipped by 5 bases and J by 3 bases, with 11 bases between them. Per germline, CDR1 MNHNY and CDR2 SVGAGI (reference sequence). The CDR3 region has the DNA TGTGCCAGCAGTCCCGACTTGTTCTACAATGAGCAGTTCTTC. It yields the protein CASSPDLFYNEQFF.

The J gene is TRBJ2-7, the V gene TRBV29-1, with a tentative D call TRBD1 (6 bases). The CDR3 is 15 residues long. Germline lookup yields CDR1 SQVTM and CDR2 ANQGSEA. V was clipped by 5 bases and J by 4 bases, with 21 bases between them. CDR3 sequence (DNA): TGCAGCGTTTCTCCAGCTAAAACAGGGATGTACGAGCAGTACTTC. Amino acids: CSVSPAKTGMYEQYF.

The chain has TRBV27 and TRBJ1-5; unclear D gene. This CDR3 has 14 amino acids. CDR1 and CDR2 from the germline V gene are MNHEY and SMNVEV (reference sequence). The V end was cut by 2 bases, the J end by 5 bases, with 10 bases between. The CDR3 coding sequence is TGTGCCAGCAGTTTAAGGCAGAGGCATCAGCCCCAGCATTTT. Translated: CASSLRQRHQPQHF.

The rearrangement uses TRBV23-1 and TRBJ2-2; no clear D. Being an ORF, TRBV23-1 has a function that is uncertain. This CDR3 has 14 residues. The ends were cut back, 2 bases at V and 1 base at J, with 5 bases in the middle. The DNA for the CDR3 is TGCGCCAGCAGTCAACCAGGGAACACCGGGGAGCTGTTTTTT. It codes for CASSQPGNTGELFF.

V gene TRBV28 combines with J gene TRBJ2-4; D perhaps matches TRBD1 (5 bases). Trimming shortened V by 4 bases and J by 1 base, and 11 bases separated the two germline ends. Germline CDR1 and CDR2: MDHEN and SYDVKM. The CDR3 loop spans 15 amino acids. The CDR3 region is CASSSGLLAKNIQYF. The CDR3 bases are TGTGCCAGCAGTTCAGGGTTATTGGCCAAAAACATTCAGTACTTC.

J is TRBJ2-7 and V is TRBV27, with 7 nucleotides matching TRBD1. Trimming took 5 bases from V and 6 from J; bases not matched to a gene: 4. The CDR3 extends over 12 amino acids. Germline values: CDR1 MNHEY, CDR2 SMNVEV (reference sequence). CDR3 nucleotides: TGTGCCAGCAGTCTCGACAGGGTCGAGCAGTACTTC. It encodes CASSLDRVEQYF.

This chain uses TRBV19 with TRBJ2-5; D is possibly TRBD1 (6 bases). Germline values: CDR1 LNHDA, CDR2 SQIVND (reference sequence). This CDR3 has 15 amino acids. Trimming took off 5 bases at V and 2 bases at J, with 15 bases between the two ends. The CDR3 nucleotides read TGTGCCAGTAGTCCTATCCAGGGGATTCAAGAGACCCAGTACTTC. Translation: CASSPIQGIQETQYF.

This chain links TRBV7-9 with TRBJ2-1; a possible D gene is TRBD2 (7 bases). The germline CDR1 and CDR2 sequences are SEHNR and FQNEAQ (reference sequence). Trimming took 1 base from V and 4 from J, leaving 11 bases between them. This CDR3 spans 15 amino acids. CDR3 protein: CASSLDGGPYNEQFF. CDR3 sequence (DNA): TGTGCCAGCAGCTTAGACGGGGGGCCTTACAATGAGCAGTTCTTC.

In the case of this clone: The junction does not match germline at one end; this may be a read error. This sequence joins TRBV7-9 and TRBJ2-7; 12 positions match TRBD2. There are 15 residues in the CDR3. The germline V gene has CDR1 SEHNR and CDR2 FQNEAQ (reference sequence). The CDR3 nucleotides read TGTGCCAGCAGCCTAGCGGGAGGGCCTCTCTACGAGCAGTACTTC. Translating it yields CASSLAGGPLYEQYF. The variable domain in full, completed from reference TRBV7-9 and TRBJ2-7, reads DTGVSQNPRHKITKRGQNVTFRCDPISEHNRLYWYRQTLGQGPEFLTYFQNEAQLEKSRLLSDRFSAERPKGSFSTLEIQRTEQGDSAMYLCASSLAGGPLYEQYFGPGTRLTVT.

The rearrangement joins TRBV10-3 to TRBJ2-3; D is perhaps TRBD1 (5 bases). From germline, CDR1 is ENHRY and CDR2 SYGVKD. With 7 bases removed from V and 5 bases from J, the gap between germline ends came to 16 bases. The CDR3 has 14 residues. The CDR3 coding sequence is TGTGCCATCACGGACAACCCGTTGGGAGATACGCAGTATTTT. It specifies CAITDNPLGDTQYF.

This clone appeared once. The chain employs TRBV13 and TRBJ2-1; a possible D gene is TRBD2 (6 bases). CDR3 length: 16 residues. CDR1 and CDR2 (germline): PRHDT, FYEKMQ (reference sequence). V lost 4 bases to trimming and J lost 8 bases, with 21 bases between them. CDR3 region: CASSSAGATSLDEQFF. CDR3 DNA: TGTGCCAGCAGCTCAGCCGGGGCGACTAGTTTGGATGAGCAGTTCTTC. Full variable domain (missing parts from reference TRBV13 and TRBJ2-1): AAGVIQSPRHLIKEKRETATLKCYPIPRHDTVYWYQQGPGQDPQFLISFYEKMQSDKGSIPDRFSAQQFSDYHSELNMSSLELGDSALYFCASSSAGATSLDEQFFGPGTRLTVL.

In nucleotides, the CDR3 is TGTGCCAGTAGTGAGGAGGGGGCCCGAGCTTTCTTT. It translates to CASSEEGARAFF. This chain joins TRBV19 and TRBJ1-1; TRBD1 aligns across 7 bases. The germline gives CDR1 LNHDA, CDR2 SQIVND (reference sequence). The CDR3 spans 12 residues. V lost 5 bases to trimming and J lost 10 bases; unmatched junction nucleotides: 7.